These T cell receptor beta chains were read from a single sample in a study of T cell responses to AZD1222 COVID-19 vaccine. Clones were read by immunoSEQ multiplex PCR, and TCRdb kept only the in-frame ones, dropping some. The sample records around 150,000 clones, about 87% being singletons. This material consisted of peripheral blood, taken on day 0 of AZD1222 vaccination. The receptors here all came from an adult in good health. Both conserved end residues are trimmed from each CDR3.

V: TRBV10-1; J: TRBJ2-1; CDR3: ASSELGSKNEQF
V: TRBV5-4; J: TRBJ2-5; CDR3: ASSPLGAGAQETQY
V: TRBV5-1; J: TRBJ1-4; CDR3: ASSLNGGWGNEKLF
V: TRBV6-2/TRBV6-3; J: TRBJ1-1; CDR3: ASSSLTSNTEAF
V: TRBV6-1; J: TRBJ1-1; CDR3: ASSEKARGTEAF
V: TRBV7-2; J: TRBJ1-3; CDR3: ASSLGGGNTIY
V: TRBV19; J: TRBJ1-2; CDR3: ASTLGGGRPLYGYT
V: TRBV7-7; J: TRBJ2-5; CDR3: ASSRRLADEYQETQY
V: TRBV10-3; J: TRBJ1-1; CDR3: AISESSGTRAF
V: TRBV4-1; J: TRBJ1-2; CDR3: ASSQWDRGYGYT
V: TRBV6-5; J: TRBJ1-2; CDR3: ASYSSGYT
V: TRBV19; J: TRBJ1-4; CDR3: ASSISEKLF
V: TRBV29-1; J: TRBJ1-3; CDR3: SVEDQEGAISGNTIY
V: TRBV5-1; J: TRBJ1-2; CDR3: ASSLSAGRPAGYT
V: TRBV7-2; J: TRBJ1-2; CDR3: ASSLGDRALLRGYT
V: TRBV19; J: TRBJ2-2; CDR3: ASSTRLAAPTGELF
V: TRBV5-1; J: TRBJ2-3; CDR3: ASSFRRERGADTQY
V: TRBV7-6; J: TRBJ2-1; CDR3: ASSLDPGRADTNNEQF
V: TRBV6-1; J: TRBJ1-1; CDR3: ASSEALVGLTRAF
V: TRBV24-1; J: TRBJ2-3; CDR3: ATSDLRRDTQY
V: TRBV5-1; J: TRBJ1-2; CDR3: ASFNVGGSNGYT
V: TRBV19; J: TRBJ1-1; CDR3: ASSIRYGTEAF
V: TRBV5-1; J: TRBJ1-1; CDR3: ASRVLQGTDAF
V: TRBV11-2; J: TRBJ1-1; CDR3: ASSEGGTEAF
V: TRBV12-5; J: TRBJ2-7; CDR3: ASGLDEGTRKSYEQY
V: TRBV13; J: TRBJ1-1; CDR3: ASSLDAGEAF
V: TRBV28; J: TRBJ1-1; CDR3: ASRVELEAF
V: TRBV7-2; J: TRBJ2-1; CDR3: ASSLTGDISYNEQF
V: TRBV4-2; J: TRBJ2-7; CDR3: ASSQTGTGVEEQY
V: TRBV4-3; J: TRBJ2-1; CDR3: ASSPIGLAYNEQF
V: TRBV5-4; J: TRBJ1-1; CDR3: ASSRERGAAGGVEAF
V: TRBV5-1; J: TRBJ1-1; CDR3: ASRQTVNTEAF
V: TRBV7-8; J: TRBJ1-1; CDR3: ASSPRTGDTEAF
V: TRBV7-6; J: TRBJ2-7; CDR3: ASSLGASYEQY
V: TRBV19; J: TRBJ1-5; CDR3: ASSGDRINQPQH
V: TRBV6-5; J: TRBJ2-5; CDR3: ASSSSGLRGTQY
V: TRBV6-2/TRBV6-3; J: TRBJ2-7; CDR3: ASSYPVRTSPPYEQY
V: TRBV6-2/TRBV6-3; J: TRBJ2-1; CDR3: ASSYVFGSGETYNEQF
V: TRBV3-1/TRBV3-2; J: TRBJ2-1; CDR3: ASSQVLQLAGVFSEQF
V: TRBV6-4; J: TRBJ2-2; CDR3: ASSDGLAGAPGELF
V: TRBV10-3; J: TRBJ2-7; CDR3: AISALTSGSSYEQY
V: TRBV3-1/TRBV3-2; J: TRBJ1-1; CDR3: ASSQDRDDTTTNTEAF
V: TRBV24-1; J: TRBJ2-1; CDR3: ATSDLKGPGSYNEQF
V: TRBV24-1; J: TRBJ1-5; CDR3: ATSAAETNQPQH
V: TRBV3-1/TRBV3-2; J: TRBJ2-7; CDR3: ASSQVGASEQY
V: TRBV3-1/TRBV3-2; J: TRBJ1-3; CDR3: ASSQQGVSGNTIY